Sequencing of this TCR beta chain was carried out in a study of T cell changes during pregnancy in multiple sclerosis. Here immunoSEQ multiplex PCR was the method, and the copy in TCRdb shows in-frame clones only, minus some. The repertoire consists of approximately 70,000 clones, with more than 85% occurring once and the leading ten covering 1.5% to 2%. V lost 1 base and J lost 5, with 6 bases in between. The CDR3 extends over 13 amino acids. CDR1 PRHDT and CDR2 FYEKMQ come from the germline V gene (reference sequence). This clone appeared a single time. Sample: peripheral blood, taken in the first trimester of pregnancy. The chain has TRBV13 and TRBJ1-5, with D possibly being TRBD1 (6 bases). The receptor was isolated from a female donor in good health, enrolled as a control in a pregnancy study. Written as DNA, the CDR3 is TGTGCCAGCAGCTTAGACAGGGATCAGCCCCAGCATTTT. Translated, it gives CASSLDRDQPQHF. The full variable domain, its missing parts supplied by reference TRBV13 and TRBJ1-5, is AAGVIQSPRHLIKEKRETATLKCYPIPRHDTVYWYQQGPGQDPQFLISFYEKMQSDKGSIPDRFSAQQFSDYHSELNMSSLELGDSALYFCASSLDRDQPQHFGDGTRLSIL.